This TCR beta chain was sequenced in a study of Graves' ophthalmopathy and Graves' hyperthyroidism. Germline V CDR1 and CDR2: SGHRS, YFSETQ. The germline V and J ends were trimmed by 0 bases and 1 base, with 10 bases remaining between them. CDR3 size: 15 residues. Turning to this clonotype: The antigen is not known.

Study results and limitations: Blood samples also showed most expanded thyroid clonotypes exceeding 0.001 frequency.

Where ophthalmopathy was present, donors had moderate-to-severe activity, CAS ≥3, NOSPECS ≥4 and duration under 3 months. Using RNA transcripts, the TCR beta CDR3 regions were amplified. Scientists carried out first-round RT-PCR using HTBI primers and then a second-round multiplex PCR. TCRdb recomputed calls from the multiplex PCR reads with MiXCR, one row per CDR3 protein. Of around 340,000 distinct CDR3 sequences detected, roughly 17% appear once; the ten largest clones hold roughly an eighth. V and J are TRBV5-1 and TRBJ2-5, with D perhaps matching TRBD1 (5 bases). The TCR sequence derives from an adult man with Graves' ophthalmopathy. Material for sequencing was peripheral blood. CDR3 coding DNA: TGCGCCAGCAGCTTGGGACAGTGGGGCCAAGAGACCCAGTACTTC. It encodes CASSLGQWGQETQYF.